Below, 20 T cell receptor beta chains from the same sample are listed, as sequenced in a study of lung T cells in sarcoidosis with Löfgren's syndrome. MiXCR, applied by TCRdb to the reads, yields one record per CDR3 protein. The sample lists about 2,200 distinct CDR3 sequences; about 22% were seen once. Sequenced: CD4+ T cells from bronchoalveolar lavage. These receptors were collected from a human donor with sarcoidosis (Löfgren's syndrome or another form), or a control subject (not recorded which).

This clonotype was picked up many times. V usage is TRBV2 and J usage is TRBJ2-7, with TRBD1 identical over 7 bases. The CDR3 spans 13 residues. The germline V gene encodes CDR1 SNHLY and CDR2 FYNNEI. J was trimmed by 3 bases and V by 4 bases; bases with no gene match: 3. The CDR3 DNA is TGTGCCAGCAGTGGACAGGGACGCTACGAGCAGTACTTC. This gives the protein CASSGQGRYEQYF.

This clonotype is medium-sized (0.01 to 0.1%) by share. The rearrangement links TRBV7-2 to TRBJ1-1; no clear D. Trimming left V 1 base short and J 1 base short, with 10 bases between. Germline V CDR1 and CDR2: SGHTA, FQGNSA. This CDR3 has 15 residues. CDR3 loop: CASSLGVSQNTEAFF. CDR3 bases: TGTGCCAGCAGCTTAGGGGTCAGCCAGAACACTGAAGCTTTCTTT.

Concerning this clonotype: This may come from a read error, since a much larger clone is one base off. This chain connects TRBV20-1 to TRBJ1-1; D possibly corresponds to TRBD1 (6 bases). The germline gives CDR1 DFQATT, CDR2 SNEGSKA (reference sequence). Trimming pared 3 bases from V and 1 base from J, leaving 15 bases between. The CDR3 contains 15 residues. CDR3 residues: CSASLMRGGNTEAFF. The CDR3 region has the DNA TGCAGTGCTAGCCTTATGAGGGGGGGGAACACTGAAGCTTTCTTT.

This clonotype is judged medium-sized (0.01 to 0.1%). CDR3 nucleotides: TGTGCCAGTAGTTTCCAGGGTAGAAATCAGCCCCAGCATTTT. Amino acids: CASSFQGRNQPQHF. This rearrangement joins TRBV19 to TRBJ1-5; tentative D call: TRBD1 (5 bases). The CDR3 loop spans 14 amino acids. Between the trimmed V and J ends, which lost 5 bases and 4 bases, there was a span of 12 bases. The germline V gene has CDR1 LNHDA and CDR2 SQIVND (reference sequence).

This clonotype ranks as medium-sized. V is TRBV4-1 and J is TRBJ2-4; 9 bases match TRBD1. Germline CDR1 and CDR2: MGHRA and YSYEKL. Unmatched junction bases numbered 2, after V lost 3 bases and J lost 2 bases. This CDR3 has 15 residues. As DNA, the CDR3 is TGCGCCAGCAGCCAGGGACAGGGAACCAAAAACATTCAGTACTTC. Translation: CASSQGQGTKNIQYF.

In the case of this clonotype: One base away lies a much larger clone, so this may be a sequencing read error. V usage is TRBV19 and J usage is TRBJ1-1, with D perhaps matching TRBD1 (5 bases). Between the trimmed V and J ends, which lost 6 bases and 0 bases, there was a span of 11 bases. This CDR3 is 14 amino acids long. CDR1 is LNHDA, CDR2 SQIVND, per germline (reference sequence). The CDR3 loop reads CASRNRTMNTEAFF. The CDR3 DNA is TGTGCCAGTAGAAACAGGACCATGAACACTGAAGCTTTCTTT.

By share of the sample, this clonotype is large (0.1 to 1%). The CDR3 loop is CATRATDRDGDTQYF. CDR3 nucleotides: TGTGCCACCAGGGCAACGGACAGGGACGGAGATACGCAGTATTTT. J is TRBJ2-3 and V is TRBV15, with TRBD1 matching 8 bases. The CDR3 totals 15 residues. Germline loops: CDR1 LNHNV, CDR2 YYDKDF (reference sequence). V dropped 6 bases and J dropped 5; count of bases not matched to a gene: 10.

This clonotype was recorded a few times. The chain carries TRBV20-1 and TRBJ1-5; TRBD1 matches at 8 bases. V lost 6 bases to trimming and J lost 5 bases; unmatched junction nucleotides: 9. Germline-derived CDR1 and CDR2 are DFQATT and SNEGSKA (reference sequence). This CDR3 is built from 14 residues. For the CDR3, the DNA is TGCAGTGCACCGCCCCGGACAGGGTATCAGCCCCAGCATTTT. It translates to CSAPPRTGYQPQHF.

A note on this clonotype: A much larger clone lies a single base off, so this may be a read error. The chain employs TRBV7-9 and TRBJ2-7; no clear D. This CDR3 has 15 amino acids. The germline V and J ends were trimmed by 6 bases and 2 bases, with 17 bases remaining between them. Per the germline V gene, CDR1 is SEHNR and CDR2 is FQNEAQ (reference sequence). CDR3 sequence: CASRLNNGLPYEQYF. The CDR3 DNA is TGTGCCAGCAGGTTGAATAATGGCCTGCCCTACGAGCAGTACTTC. Complete variable domain (other parts from reference TRBV7-9 and TRBJ2-7): DTGVSQNPRHKITKRGQNVTFRCDPISEHNRLYWYRQTLGQGPEFLTYFQNEAQLEKSRLLSDRFSAERPKGSFSTLEIQRTEQGDSAMYLCASRLNNGLPYEQYFGPGTRLTVT.

As concerns this clonotype: A much larger clone sits a single nucleotide away, making a read error possible. Because it lacks the conserved phenylalanine or tryptophan at the end, this CDR3 is likely a read error. The rearrangement uses TRBV11-1 and TRBJ1-2; maybe TRBD1 (6 bases). The CDR3 runs 15 residues. V lost 2 bases and J 7 bases, leaving 17 bases between the germline ends. Per germline, CDR1 SGHAT and CDR2 FQDESV (reference sequence). In DNA form, the CDR3 reads TGTGCCAGCAGCTTAACCCAGTCCCCGGGGGCTGGCTACACCCTC. It translates to CASSLTQSPGAGYTL.

Comment on this clonotype: One end of the junction does not line up with germline, which may come from a read error. The chain combines TRBV7-2 with TRBJ2-7; D possibly matches TRBD1 or TRBD2 (5 bases each). Germline loops: CDR1 SGHTA, CDR2 FQGNSA. The CDR3 covers 12 residues. CDR3 amino acids: CASILDGTGQYF. The CDR3 DNA reads as TGTGCCAGCATCTTAGATGGGACGGGGCAGTACTTC.

Sample share makes this clonotype medium-sized (0.01 to 0.1%). The V and J genes are TRBV4-3 and TRBJ1-1; 11 nucleotides line up with TRBD1. CDR3 length: 18 amino acids. Germline V CDR1 and CDR2: LGHNA, YSLEER. Losses at the gene ends were 3 bases for V and 7 bases for J; bases not matched to a gene: 16. CDR3 bases: TGCGCCAGCAGCCACCGATCAGGGGACAGGGGGGGCAAAGTTGAAGCTTTCTTT. This codes for CASSHRSGDRGGKVEAFF.

By share of the sample, this clonotype is medium-sized (0.01 to 0.1%). The chain is built from TRBV20-1 and TRBJ1-2; a weak D match, TRBD1 (5 bases). The V gene lost 3 bases and the J gene lost 4 bases, with 9 bases spanning the gap. Germline V lookup: CDR1 DFQATT, CDR2 SNEGSKA (reference sequence). The CDR3 has 12 amino acids. The CDR3 DNA reads TGCAGTGCTAGCAACAGGCGCTATGGCTACACCTTC. Its protein product is CSASNRRYGYTF.

This clonotype was picked up many times. V and J are TRBV7-3 and TRBJ2-3, with 10 bases lining up with TRBD2. CDR3 length equals 16 residues. Germline V gene lookup returns CDR1 SGHTA and CDR2 FQGTGA. V lost 5 bases, J lost 6 bases, and 11 bases stayed unmatched. The CDR3 sequence: CASSPMASGGGDTQYF. CDR3 nucleotide sequence: TGTGCCAGCAGCCCAATGGCTAGCGGGGGAGGGGATACGCAGTATTTT.

By share of the sample, this clonotype is large (0.1 to 1%). J is TRBJ1-1 and V is TRBV7-9, with unresolved D. Germline V gives CDR1 SEHNR, CDR2 FQNEAQ (reference sequence). The germline V and J ends were trimmed by 5 bases and 4 bases, with 23 bases remaining between them. The CDR3 runs 17 residues. Written as DNA, the CDR3 is TGTGCCAGCAGCCAAGTCCTGGCGGGGAAAGGGAGCACTGAAGCTTTCTTT. Protein: CASSQVLAGKGSTEAFF.

This clonotype was counted ten times or more. The chain recombines TRBV11-2 with TRBJ2-7; tentatively, D is TRBD1 (5 bases). V lost 0 bases and J lost 12, with 15 bases in between. The germline V gene encodes CDR1 SGHAT and CDR2 FQNNGV. The CDR3 totals 13 residues. The CDR3 loop is CASSLDLGQGRYF. CDR3 nucleotides: TGTGCCAGCAGCTTAGATCTAGGGCAGGGTCGGTACTTC.

This clonotype is labeled medium-sized. The rearrangement joins TRBV5-1 to TRBJ1-1; tentative D call: TRBD1 (5 bases). Looked up from germline, CDR1 is SGHRS and CDR2 is YFSETQ. CDR3 length: 14 residues. Deletions cut 1 base from V and 7 bases from J, with 14 bases between. The CDR3 reads CASSLFAGQGEAFF. The CDR3 region has the DNA TGCGCCAGCAGCTTGTTCGCAGGGCAGGGTGAAGCTTTCTTT.

This clonotype qualifies as medium-sized. J is TRBJ2-7 and V is TRBV4-2; the D gene could be TRBD1 or TRBD2 (5 bases each). Per germline, CDR1 LGHNA and CDR2 YNFKEQ. This CDR3 is 14 amino acids long. Between the trimmed V and J ends, which lost 0 bases and 6 bases, there was a span of 12 bases. The CDR3 DNA sequence: TGTGCCAGCAGCCAAGATGAGGGGAGTCGCGAGCAGTACTTC. Its translation is CASSQDEGSREQYF.

This clonotype is termed medium-sized. This chain connects TRBV27 to TRBJ1-2; weak D call: TRBD1 (5 bases). CDR1 and CDR2 (germline): MNHEY, SMNVEV (reference sequence). This CDR3 has 13 amino acids. V was shortened by 2 bases and J by 6 bases, with 10 bases between the two germline ends. The CDR3 region is CASSLKGVDGYTF. CDR3 DNA sequence: TGTGCCAGCAGTTTAAAAGGGGTGGATGGCTACACCTTC.

This clonotype rates as large. The V gene is TRBV2, the J gene TRBJ1-3, with D possibly TRBD1 on 5 matching bases. Germline lookup yields CDR1 SNHLY and CDR2 FYNNEI. CDR3 length: 15 residues. V lost 2 bases and J lost 1, with 9 bases in between. The DNA of the CDR3 is TGTGCCAGCAGTGAAAGCGGGGGATCTGGAAACACCATATATTTT. This encodes CASSESGGSGNTIYF.